These 29 T cell receptor beta chains were all obtained from the same sample, sequenced in a study of early T cells in non-severe SARS-CoV-2 infection. TCRdb redid the calling of the 5' RACE reads with MiXCR, one entry per CDR3 protein. The sample includes tens of thousands of distinct CDR3 sequences, roughly 7.6% of them seen just once. Sample: whole blood, taken at baseline. Receptor source: an adult who was a healthcare worker with PCR-confirmed SARS-CoV-2 infection or an uninfected control (not recorded which).

This clonotype was detected a few times. The chain combines TRBV20-1 with TRBJ2-7, with 7 bases identical to TRBD1. The ends lost 0 bases at V and 0 bases at J; junction bases unmatched: 8. This CDR3 contains 16 residues. Germline V gene data show CDR1 as DFQATT and CDR2 as SNEGSKA (reference sequence). This CDR3 reads CSARDFGDSYSYEQYF. As DNA, the CDR3 is TGCAGTGCTAGAGATTTCGGGGACAGTTACTCCTACGAGCAGTACTTC.

This clonotype occurred a few times. The chain links TRBV6-5 to TRBJ2-3, with D possibly TRBD2 on 7 matching bases. This CDR3 is 13 amino acids long. Germline V gives CDR1 MNHEY, CDR2 SVGAGI. Between the trimmed V and J ends, which lost 7 bases and 9 bases, there was a span of 17 bases. The CDR3 is CASIPSGGHTQYF. The DNA for the CDR3 is TGTGCCAGCATCCCATCCGGGGGGCACACGCAGTATTTT.

The sample holds many counts of this clonotype. The chain recombines TRBV7-9 with TRBJ2-7; a possible D gene is TRBD2 (5 bases). Trimming took off 5 bases at V and 0 bases at J, with 17 bases between the two ends. The CDR3 length is 16 residues. CDR1 SEHNR and CDR2 FQNEAQ come from the germline V gene (reference sequence). CDR3 sequence: CASSLHGRGSSYEQYF. The DNA for the CDR3 is TGTGCCAGCAGCCTTCACGGACGGGGAAGCTCCTACGAGCAGTACTTC.

This rearrangement joins TRBV11-2 to TRBJ1-4, with 10 bases lining up with TRBD1. This CDR3 contains 17 residues. The germline CDR1 and CDR2 sequences are SGHAT and FQNNGV. V dropped 4 bases and J dropped 8; count of bases not matched to a gene: 13. CDR3 DNA: TGTGCCAGCAGCTACTACCGGGACAGGGGAATTGACGAAAAACTGTTTTTT. This gives the protein CASSYYRDRGIDEKLFF.

This chain links TRBV19 with TRBJ2-3; 8 nucleotides align to TRBD1. Germline V gene sequence: CDR1 LNHDA, CDR2 SQIVND (reference sequence). Unmatched junction bases numbered 7, after V lost 6 bases and J lost 2 bases. CDR3 length: 15 amino acids. The DNA of the CDR3 is TGTGCCAGTAGGCCGGACAGGGCCACCACAGATACGCAGTATTTT. This sequence encodes CASRPDRATTDTQYF. Filled out from reference TRBV19 and TRBJ2-3, the complete variable domain reads DGGITQSPKYLFRKEGQNVTLSCEQNLNHDAMYWYRQDPGQGLRLIYYSQIVNDFQKGDIAEGYSVSREKKESFPLTVTSAQKNPTAFYLCASRPDRATTDTQYFGPGTRLTVL.

This rearrangement joins TRBV7-6 to TRBJ2-7; 12 bases align to TRBD2. CDR3 size: 15 residues. V shed 1 base and J 6 bases; nucleotides not matched to a gene: 4. CDR1 is SGHVS, CDR2 FNYEAQ, per germline. The CDR3 DNA is TGTGCCAGCAGCTTAGTCCTAGCGGGAGGGAGCGAGCAGTACTTC. It encodes CASSLVLAGGSEQYF.

The rearrangement joins TRBV19 to TRBJ1-5; D not resolved. From germline, CDR1 is LNHDA and CDR2 SQIVND (reference sequence). The CDR3 covers 12 residues. Trimming shortened V by 11 bases and J by 4 bases, and 12 bases separated the two germline ends. CDR3 sequence (DNA): TGTGCCTCCCGGGGTGAAAATCAGCCCCAGCATTTT. Its protein product is CASRGENQPQHF.

The V call is TRBV7-9, the J call TRBJ2-3, with D maybe TRBD2 (6 bases). Germline V CDR1 and CDR2: SEHNR, FQNEAQ (reference sequence). V lost 5 bases to trimming and J lost 0 bases, with 12 bases between them. This CDR3 has 15 amino acids. DNA of the CDR3: TGTGCCAGCAGCCTAGGGAGCGGGAGCACAGATACGCAGTATTTT. Amino acid sequence: CASSLGSGSTDTQYF.

This clonotype was counted a few times. The genes are TRBV15 and TRBJ2-2; 7 nucleotides line up with TRBD1. Germline V lookup: CDR1 LNHNV, CDR2 YYDKDF (reference sequence). The V and J ends lost 5 bases and 6 bases, in that order; junction bases with no gene match: 9. The length of the CDR3 is 15 residues. The chain's CDR3 is CATSPDRFLAGELFF. The CDR3 DNA sequence: TGTGCCACCAGCCCGGACAGGTTCCTAGCCGGGGAGCTGTTTTTT.

The chain links TRBV4-1 to TRBJ1-3; unclear D gene. The CDR3 is 14 residues long. Trimming took off 3 bases at V and 7 bases at J, with 13 bases between the two ends. The germline V gene has CDR1 MGHRA and CDR2 YSYEKL. The CDR3 sequence: CASSQTIAGNTIYF. For the CDR3, the DNA is TGCGCCAGCAGCCAGACAATAGCGGGGAACACCATATATTTT.

This clonotype occurred many times. This chain joins TRBV4-2 and TRBJ2-2, with 14 nucleotides matching TRBD2. The CDR3 runs 16 residues. CDR1 LGHNA and CDR2 YNFKEQ come from the germline V gene. V lost 0 bases and J lost 6; bases outside the gene matches: 0. The CDR3 spells CASSQEGLAGAGELFF. For the CDR3, the DNA is TGTGCCAGCAGCCAAGAGGGACTAGCGGGAGCCGGGGAGCTGTTTTTT.

V and J are TRBV10-3 and TRBJ1-6; 10 nucleotides agree with TRBD1. Unmatched junction bases numbered 12, after V lost 10 bases and J lost 6 bases. CDR1 and CDR2 from the germline V gene are ENHRY and SYGVKD. This CDR3 has 16 amino acids. For the CDR3, the DNA is TGTGCCACCAAGGACCCGGGGACAGGGGTTAATTCACCCCTCCACTTT. It translates to CATKDPGTGVNSPLHF.

This clonotype occurred many times. The chain has TRBV7-3 and TRBJ2-1; 7 positions match TRBD2. CDR1 is SGHTA and CDR2 is FQGTGA in the germline V gene. The CDR3 runs to 15 residues. V was clipped by 2 bases and J by 5 bases; unmatched bases: 6. The CDR3 region is CASSLASGANNEQFF. In DNA, the CDR3 is TGTGCCAGCAGCTTAGCCAGCGGGGCTAACAATGAGCAGTTCTTC.

This clonotype occurred many times. J is TRBJ2-5 and V is TRBV20-1; 7 bases are shared with TRBD2. The V segment lost 4 bases and the J segment 4 bases; nucleotides outside the gene matches: 6. Germline-derived CDR1 and CDR2 are DFQATT and SNEGSKA (reference sequence). The CDR3 is made up of 13 amino acids. DNA for the CDR3: TGCAGTGCTATGTTGCGGGAGCGAGAGACCCAGTACTTC. Protein sequence: CSAMLRERETQYF.

This clonotype has a handful of counts. The rearrangement uses TRBV5-1 and TRBJ2-4, with 7 bases fitting TRBD2. The CDR3 consists of 15 residues. Looked up from germline, CDR1 is SGHRS and CDR2 is YFSETQ. V shed 3 bases and J 9 bases; nucleotides not matched to a gene: 12. Here the CDR3 reads CASSSLREGNGIQYF. CDR3 sequence (DNA): TGCGCCAGCAGCTCCCTGAGGGAGGGGAATGGCATTCAGTACTTC. Based on the CDR3 plus reference TRBV5-1 and TRBJ2-4, the full variable domain is KAGVTQTPRYLIKTRGQQVTLSCSPISGHRSVSWYQQTPGQGLQFLFEYFSETQRNKGNFPGRFSGRQFSNSRSEMNVSTLELGDSALYLCASSSLREGNGIQYFGAGTRLSVL.

This clonotype has a handful of counts. The chain employs TRBV29-1 and TRBJ2-7; D tentatively reads TRBD1 or TRBD2 (6 bases each). The length of the CDR3 is 13 residues. The V end was cut by 4 bases, the J end by 4 bases, with 14 bases between. The germline CDR1 and CDR2 sequences are SQVTM and ANQGSEA. CDR3 in DNA: TGCAGCGTTGTTCGAGGGGGAGGTTACGAGCAGTACTTC. Protein product: CSVVRGGGYEQYF.

In this sample, this clonotype turned up a few times. The V and J genes are TRBV27 and TRBJ2-7; tentative D call: TRBD1 (5 bases). Trimming shortened V by 4 bases and J by 3 bases, and 13 bases separated the two germline ends. Germline values: CDR1 MNHEY, CDR2 SMNVEV (reference sequence). The CDR3 has 14 amino acids. The CDR3 nucleotides are TGTGCCAGCAGTTCCAGGGCCAGATTCTACGAGCAGTACTTC. Translating it yields CASSSRARFYEQYF.

In this sample, this clonotype turned up many times. This chain links TRBV7-2 with TRBJ2-3; 7 positions match TRBD2. There are 15 residues in the CDR3. Per the germline V gene, CDR1 is SGHTA and CDR2 is FQGNSA. V shed 4 bases, J shed 4 bases, and the junction held 8 bases outside the gene matches. The CDR3 coding sequence is TGTGCCAGCAGCTCCGGACTAGGGTCGGCAGATACGCAGTATTTT. Its translation is CASSSGLGSADTQYF.

This chain uses TRBV28 with TRBJ2-1; D uncertain. The CDR3 sequence is 13 residues long. Germline-derived CDR1 and CDR2 are MDHEN and SYDVKM. V lost 0 bases and J lost 7, with 7 bases in between. As DNA, the CDR3 is TGTGCCAGCAGTTTATGGAAAAAGAATGAGCAGTTCTTC. Its translation: CASSLWKKNEQFF.

This clonotype was seen a handful of times. The chain joins TRBV19 to TRBJ2-1; TRBD2 matches at 14 bases. The V and J ends lost 5 bases and 0 bases, in that order; junction bases with no gene match: 9. Germline V gives CDR1 LNHDA, CDR2 SQIVND (reference sequence). This CDR3 comprises 19 residues. The CDR3 loop is CASSWEGLAGARSYNEQFF. The CDR3 region has the DNA TGTGCCAGTAGTTGGGAGGGACTAGCGGGAGCCCGCTCCTACAATGAGCAGTTCTTC.

This sequence joins TRBV29-1 and TRBJ1-1; no reliable D call. Germline CDR1 is SQVTM and CDR2 is ANQGSEA. V was pared by 6 bases and J by 6 bases, with 8 bases between. The CDR3 extends over 10 amino acids. This CDR3 reads CSVAGAEAFF. CDR3 bases: TGCAGCGTCGCCGGGGCTGAAGCTTTCTTT.

This clonotype occurred a few times. The chain is built from TRBV24-1 and TRBJ1-2, with unresolved D. V was trimmed by 1 base and J by 4 bases, leaving 9 bases between them. The CDR3 spans 14 residues. Germline V gene data show CDR1 as KGHDR and CDR2 as SFDVKD. The CDR3: CATSDFTDTYGYTF. CDR3 nucleotides: TGTGCCACCAGTGATTTTACAGATACCTATGGCTACACCTTC.

The rearrangement uses TRBV20-1 and TRBJ2-7, with 13 bases matching TRBD2. CDR1 and CDR2 (germline): DFQATT, SNEGSKA (reference sequence). The CDR3 totals 16 residues. Unmatched junction bases numbered 4, after V lost 0 bases and J lost 2 bases. In DNA form, the CDR3 reads TGCAGTGCTAGAGAACTAGCGGGAGGGCCCCCCTACGAGCAGTACTTC. It yields the protein CSARELAGGPPYEQYF.

This clonotype was recorded at least ten times. This sequence joins TRBV7-7 and TRBJ2-3; 8 bases are a match to TRBD2. The CDR3 is 13 residues long. CDR1 SSHAT and CDR2 FNYEAQ come from the germline V gene (reference sequence). Written as DNA, the CDR3 is TGTGCTAGCGCCGGGAGGGCCAGAGATACGCAGTATTTT. It codes for CASAGRARDTQYF.

This clonotype has a handful of counts. The chain links TRBV19 to TRBJ1-5; D perhaps matches TRBD1 (6 bases). Between the trimmed V and J ends, which lost 6 bases and 7 bases, there was a span of 13 bases. The germline gives CDR1 LNHDA, CDR2 SQIVND (reference sequence). The CDR3 runs 13 residues. The CDR3 reads CASRIGGRQPQHF. Written as DNA, the CDR3 is TGTGCCAGTAGGATTGGGGGGCGGCAGCCCCAGCATTTT.

This clonotype was seen ten or more times. The V and J genes are TRBV7-9 and TRBJ1-5; 7 positions agree with TRBD1. This CDR3 region has 15 residues. Germline CDR1 and CDR2: SEHNR and FQNEAQ (reference sequence). Trimming cost V 4 bases and J 0 bases; bases outside gene matches: 3. Written as DNA, the CDR3 is TGTGCCAGCAGCTCAACAGGGGTTAGCAATCAGCCCCAGCATTTT. Translated, it gives CASSSTGVSNQPQHF.

The chain employs TRBV19 and TRBJ2-5; unclear D gene. This CDR3 region has 12 residues. Germline lookup yields CDR1 LNHDA and CDR2 SQIVND (reference sequence). The CDR3 spells CASAADQETQYF. The CDR3 coding sequence is TGTGCTTCGGCGGCGGACCAAGAGACCCAGTACTTC.

This clonotype has only a few counts. The chain is built from TRBV24-1 and TRBJ2-1, with unresolved D. The CDR3 length is 14 residues. V dropped 9 bases and J dropped 0 bases, with 11 bases sitting between them. Germline lookup yields CDR1 KGHDR and CDR2 SFDVKD. Here the CDR3 DNA reads TGTGCCACCTCACGCTCTAGCTCCTACAATGAGCAGTTCTTC. It translates to CATSRSSSYNEQFF.

This clonotype was detected many times. The chain carries TRBV10-3 and TRBJ1-5, with D perhaps matching TRBD1 (5 bases). The germline CDR1 and CDR2 sequences are ENHRY and SYGVKD. V was clipped by 10 bases and J by 3 bases, with 10 bases between them. The length of the CDR3 is 12 residues. The CDR3 is CASGTDNQPQHF. CDR3 nucleotide sequence: TGTGCCAGCGGGACGGACAATCAGCCCCAGCATTTT.